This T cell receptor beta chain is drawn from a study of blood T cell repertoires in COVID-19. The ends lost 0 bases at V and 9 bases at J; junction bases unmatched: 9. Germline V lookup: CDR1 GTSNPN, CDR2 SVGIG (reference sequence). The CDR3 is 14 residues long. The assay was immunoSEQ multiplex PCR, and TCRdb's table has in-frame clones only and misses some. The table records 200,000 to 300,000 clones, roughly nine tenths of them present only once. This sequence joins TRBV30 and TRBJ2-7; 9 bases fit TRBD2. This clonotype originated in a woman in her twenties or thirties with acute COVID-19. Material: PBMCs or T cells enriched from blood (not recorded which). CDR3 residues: CAWSVEAGGKGQYF. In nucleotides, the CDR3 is TGTGCCTGGAGTGTTGAGGCGGGGGGGAAGGGGCAGTACTTC.